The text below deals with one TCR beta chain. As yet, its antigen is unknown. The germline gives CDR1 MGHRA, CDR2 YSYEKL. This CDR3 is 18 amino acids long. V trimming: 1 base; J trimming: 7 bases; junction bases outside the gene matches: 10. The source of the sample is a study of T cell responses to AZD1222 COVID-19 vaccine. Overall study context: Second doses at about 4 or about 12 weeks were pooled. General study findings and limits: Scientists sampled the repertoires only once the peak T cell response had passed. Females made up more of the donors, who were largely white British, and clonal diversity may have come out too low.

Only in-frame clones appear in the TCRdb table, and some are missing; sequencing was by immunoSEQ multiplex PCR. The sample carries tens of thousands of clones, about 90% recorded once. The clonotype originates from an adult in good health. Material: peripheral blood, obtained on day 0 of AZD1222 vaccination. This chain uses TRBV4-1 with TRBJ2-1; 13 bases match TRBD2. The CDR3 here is CASSQGGLAGALRNEQFF. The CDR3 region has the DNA TGCGCCAGCAGCCAAGGCGGACTAGCGGGAGCTTTACGAAATGAGCAGTTCTTC.